Sequencing of this T cell receptor (beta chain) was carried out in a study of OX40 agonist ivuxolimab in advanced cancers. Background on the whole study: Ivuxolimab was a fully human IgG2 agonistic monoclonal antibody targeting the costimulatory receptor OX40 (CD134). Peripheral TCRbeta sequencing aimed to test whether ivuxolimab altered TCR sequence diversity and caused clonal T-cell expansion. Partial responses were achieved by three dose-escalation patients, of whom one had hepatocellular carcinoma and two had cutaneous melanoma. Among the roughly 54 dose-escalation patients, approximately 20 had hepatocellular carcinoma, 15 or so melanoma, 9 renal cell carcinoma and 9 head and neck cancer. A male proportion of around 83% and a mean age of around 60 years, ranging from roughly 23 to 90, were recorded for the dose-escalation cohort. Intravenous ivuxolimab was administered to patients every 2 weeks at six dose levels: 0.01, 0.1, 0.3, 1.5, 3 and 10 mg/kg. Prior anti-PD-1, anti-PD-L1 or anti-CTLA-4 therapy was permitted, and checkpoint inhibitors had been received by approximately 39% of dose-escalation patients. The monotherapy dose-escalation portion (N ≈ 56 patients) of the phase I ivuxolimab trial is reported in the paper.

Overall study outcomes, separate from this receptor: Partial responders in the 0.1-3.0 mg/kg groups had among the lowest normalized peripheral clonal expansion, especially among CD8+ T cells. Low levels of normalized T-cell clonal expansion were also seen in some nonresponding patients. After ivuxolimab, more expanded clones were found on average in CD8+ T cells than in CD4+ T cells. Clonal expansion of both CD4+ and CD8+ blood T cells was observed from baseline to week 6 at doses 0.1 to 3.0 mg/kg. Which antigens the clonally expanded peripheral T cells were specific for was not determined.

Patients with autoimmune disease history or receiving systemic immunosuppression were excluded from the trial. In every dose cohort, peripheral blood was drawn for TCR sequencing at baseline, cycle 4 day 1, and cycle 7 day 1. Samples came from an open-label, multicenter, first-in-human phase I dose-escalation trial of ivuxolimab. The trial enrolled adults with locally advanced or metastatic head and neck squamous cell, hepatocellular, melanoma or renal cell carcinoma. Before TCR sequencing, CD4+ T cells and CD8+ T cells from peripheral blood were sorted into separate populations. To sequence the TCRbeta CDR3 region, genomic DNA was isolated from the sorted cells. TCRbeta CDR3 regions were sequenced using the immunoSEQ Assay. TCRdb mirrors the immuneACCESS table, restricted to in-frame sequences. Some clones are absent from its copies; in checked studies, under half trace to an unresolved V gene, and the reason for the others is unknown. The sample has 72,000 or so clones on record, around 87% of them singletons. About 0.25% of the sample is taken by the ten largest.

A remark on this clone: Its antigen remains undetermined. No base qualities exist here, and no much larger clone lies one base off it.

This clonotype originated in an adult with an advanced solid tumor such as melanoma, head and neck, liver or kidney cancer. This specimen consisted of CD4+ or CD8+ T cells sorted from blood, obtained in a trial of the OX40 agonist ivuxolimab.

Here is the DNA: TGTGCCAGCAGTATAAGACGGCGGGAGGGCCCCACAGATACGCAGTATTTT. Its coded protein is CASSIRRREGPTDTQYF. The receptor chain draws on TRBV27 and TRBJ2-3; TRBD2 aligns with 9 central bases. Based on the germline V gene (reference sequence), the CDR1 and CDR2 sequences are MNHEY and SMNVEV. After removal of 5 bases from V and 2 bases from J, the junction retains 11 bases not matched to a gene. Including cysteine and phenylalanine, the CDR3 has 17 amino acids. Only CDR3 DNA remains: 51 bases, in frame from the first base.